The entry that follows covers one T cell receptor beta chain sequence. Its target is unknown. This sample stems from a study of CD8+ T cells in alopecia areata. Across the whole study: Treated patients were dosed with oral tofacitinib, taking 5 to 10 mg twice daily.

Once RNA had been extracted, it was reverse transcribed into cDNA to act as the sequencing template. Generated by immunoSEQ multiplex PCR, the TCRdb table keeps only in-frame clones and is missing some. Of about 42,000 clones in the sample, roughly 92% were seen once. Treatment reported: oral pan-JAK inhibitor, 5-10 mg twice daily. From alopecia areata patients, lesional scalp punch biopsies and peripheral blood were collected. Study-level results: In scalp and blood, many expanded lesional clones persisted during tofacitinib.

Germline CDR1 reads MNHEY; CDR2 reads SVGAGI. V was pared by 0 bases and J by 8 bases, with 7 bases between. This CDR3 spans 13 amino acids. The source was CD8+ T cells sorted from blood, collected at week 24, from a patient treated with tofacitinib. This sequence joins TRBV6-5 and TRBJ1-4; D is ambiguous. The TCR comes from a human donor with alopecia areata. The CDR3 loop reads CASSYSIGEKLFF. For the CDR3, the DNA is TGTGCCAGCAGTTACTCGATCGGCGAAAAACTGTTTTTT.